This TCR beta chain was captured by sequencing in a study of blood T cell repertoires in COVID-19. Here immunoSEQ multiplex PCR was the method, and the copy in TCRdb shows in-frame clones only, minus some. This table has 150,000 or so clones, roughly 78% appearing once. Germline V gene sequence: CDR1 SGHDT, CDR2 YYEEEE. This CDR3 is 13 amino acids long. V gave up 4 bases and J gave up 5 bases, with 12 bases separating them. This clonotype was sampled from a man at least 80 years old with acute or convalescent COVID-19. The sequenced sample was peripheral blood. V usage is TRBV5-6 and J usage is TRBJ1-2; perhaps TRBD1 as D (5 bases). CDR3 sequence reads: CASSPLTAYGYTF. The CDR3 DNA reads TGTGCCAGCAGCCCACTGACAGCTTATGGCTACACCTTC. Supplemented by reference TRBV5-6 and TRBJ1-2, the full variable domain reads DAGVTQSPTHLIKTRGQQVTLRCSPKSGHDTVSWYQQALGQGPQFIFQYYEEEERQRGNFPDRFSGHQFPNYSSELNVNALLLGDSALYLCASSPLTAYGYTFGSGTRLTVV.